What follows are 14 T cell receptor beta chains derived from one specimen sequenced in a study of cytomegalovirus exposure and HLA in healthy donors. Sequencing used immunoSEQ multiplex PCR; TCRdb keeps in-frame clones, though not all of them. The sample lists about 240,000 clones; approximately 87% were seen once. The sequencing sample was made of PBMCs. These receptors all stem from a man between 18 and 35 years old in good health and CMV-seronegative.

The chain joins TRBV4-2 to TRBJ2-5, with 7 bases lining up with TRBD1. CDR3 length: 16 residues. Germline trimming cut 4 bases from V and 3 bases from J; bases unmatched to any gene: 11. Per the germline V gene, CDR1 is LGHNA and CDR2 is YNFKEQ. This CDR3 is CASSPRGDSNKETQYF. CDR3 nucleotides: TGTGCCAGCAGCCCGAGAGGGGACAGCAATAAAGAGACCCAGTACTTC.

The chain links TRBV25-1 to TRBJ1-2; 7 bases map to TRBD1. The CDR3 sequence is 18 residues long. CDR1 MGHDK and CDR2 SYGVNS come from the germline V gene. V was pared by 6 bases and J by 4 bases, with 20 bases of the junction left unmatched. CDR3 DNA sequence: TGTGCCAGCAGCATTACAGGGGATAGTATGTCGGCTCGCTATGGCTACACCTTC. Translation: CASSITGDSMSARYGYTF.

This chain links TRBV5-6 with TRBJ1-1; D uncertain. The CDR3 runs to 13 residues. Germline V CDR1 and CDR2: SGHDT, YYEEEE. V was shortened by 1 base and J by 1 base, with 5 bases between the two germline ends. CDR3 coding DNA: TGTGCCAGCAGCTTGCGGGAGAACACTGAAGCTTTCTTT. It yields the protein CASSLRENTEAFF. The complete variable domain, with remaining parts taken from reference TRBV5-6 and TRBJ1-1, reads DAGVTQSPTHLIKTRGQQVTLRCSPKSGHDTVSWYQQALGQGPQFIFQYYEEEERQRGNFPDRFSGHQFPNYSSELNVNALLLGDSALYLCASSLRENTEAFFGQGTRLTVV.

The V and J genes are TRBV5-1 and TRBJ2-3, with D unclear. V dropped 5 bases and J dropped 2 bases, with 12 bases sitting between them. In germline, CDR1 is SGHRS, CDR2 YFSETQ. This CDR3 has 14 amino acids. The CDR3 reads CASRLSRYTDTQYF. CDR3 in DNA: TGCGCCAGCAGACTTAGCCGATACACAGATACGCAGTATTTT.

This clone was picked up one time. J is TRBJ2-3 and V is TRBV7-6; 7 bases map to TRBD1. J gave up 0 bases and V 5 bases, and 5 bases lay outside the gene matches. The CDR3 has 15 residues. Per germline, CDR1 SGHVS and CDR2 FNYEAQ. CDR3 sequence: CASSDPGQSTDTQYF. The CDR3 region has the DNA TGTGCCAGCAGCGACCCGGGACAGAGCACAGATACGCAGTATTTT.

This sequence joins TRBV4-3 and TRBJ2-7; a weak D match, TRBD1 (6 bases). V was pared by 3 bases and J by 2 bases, with 11 bases between. The CDR3 spans 14 residues. The germline CDR1 and CDR2 sequences are LGHNA and YSLEER. CDR3 amino acids: CASSHGTGTYEQYF. The DNA of the CDR3 is TGCGCCAGCAGCCACGGTACAGGGACCTACGAGCAGTACTTC.

The chain employs TRBV9 and TRBJ1-1, with D hard to call. Trimming removed 3 bases from V and 4 bases from J, with 4 bases in between. CDR1 and CDR2 (germline): SGDLS, YYNGEE. CDR3 length equals 11 residues. In DNA, the CDR3 is TGTGCCAGCAGCGCCGGCACTGAAGCTTTCTTT. It encodes CASSAGTEAFF. Drawing the rest from reference TRBV9 and TRBJ1-1, the complete variable domain is DSGVTQTPKHLITATGQRVTLRCSPRSGDLSVYWYQQSLDQGLQFLIQYYNGEERAKGNILERFSAQQFPDLHSELNLSSLELGDSALYFCASSAGTEAFFGQGTRLTVV.

The gene calls are TRBV4-3 and TRBJ1-2; maybe TRBD1 (6 bases). Germline V gene data show CDR1 as LGHNA and CDR2 as YSLEER. Trimming pared 3 bases from V and 0 bases from J, leaving 14 bases between. The CDR3 length is 16 residues. This CDR3 is CASSQGGGASNYGYTF. The CDR3 coding sequence is TGCGCCAGCAGCCAGGGCGGGGGGGCTTCTAACTATGGCTACACCTTC.

This clone was picked up one time. The rearrangement joins TRBV5-4 to TRBJ2-7, with TRBD2 identical over 15 bases. This CDR3 has 16 amino acids. From germline, CDR1 is SGHNT and CDR2 YYREEE (reference sequence). The V gene end was trimmed by 4 bases and the J gene end by 2 bases; junction bases not matched to a gene: 4. The CDR3 is CASSPGTSGGTYEQYF. The CDR3, as DNA: TGTGCCAGCAGCCCAGGGACTAGCGGGGGGACCTACGAGCAGTACTTC.

The gene calls are TRBV27 and TRBJ2-1; 9 nucleotides line up with TRBD2. The germline V gene has CDR1 MNHEY and CDR2 SMNVEV (reference sequence). CDR3 length: 16 amino acids. V trimming: 0 bases; J trimming: 4 bases; junction bases outside the gene matches: 4. CDR3 bases: TGTGCCAGCAGTTTATCGCTAGCGGGATCTTACAATGAGCAGTTCTTC. This translates into CASSLSLAGSYNEQFF.

The J gene is TRBJ1-5, the V gene TRBV7-2, with TRBD1 as a possible D gene (5 bases). Trimming took 1 base from V and 3 from J, leaving 10 bases between them. The germline gives CDR1 SGHTA, CDR2 FQGNSA. The CDR3 contains 15 residues. The CDR3, as DNA: TGTGCCAGCAGCTTAGATGGGGCAGTCAATCAGCCCCAGCATTTT. Amino acids: CASSLDGAVNQPQHF.

This chain connects TRBV9 to TRBJ2-7, with no clear D. Germline V gives CDR1 SGDLS, CDR2 YYNGEE. The V end was cut by 0 bases, the J end by 2 bases, with 12 bases between. This CDR3 region has 15 residues. The CDR3 is CASSVGASTTYEQYF. CDR3 bases: TGTGCCAGCAGCGTAGGCGCTAGTACTACCTACGAGCAGTACTTC. The complete variable domain, with remaining parts taken from reference TRBV9 and TRBJ2-7, reads DSGVTQTPKHLITATGQRVTLRCSPRSGDLSVYWYQQSLDQGLQFLIQYYNGEERAKGNILERFSAQQFPDLHSELNLSSLELGDSALYFCASSVGASTTYEQYFGPGTRLTVT.

This clone appeared once. The V gene is TRBV2, the J gene TRBJ2-7; 7 bases map to TRBD2. The CDR3 extends over 13 amino acids. The germline CDR1 and CDR2 sequences are SNHLY and FYNNEI. Trimming cost V 4 bases and J 6 bases; bases outside gene matches: 6. The CDR3 reads CASSAAGRGEQYF. CDR3 sequence (DNA): TGTGCCAGCAGTGCGGCAGGGAGGGGCGAGCAGTACTTC.

J is TRBJ2-2 and V is TRBV7-9; 9 bases map to TRBD1. The CDR3 extends over 16 amino acids. J gave up 4 bases and V 0 bases, and 3 bases lay outside the gene matches. Germline V CDR1 and CDR2: SEHNR, FQNEAQ (reference sequence). CDR3 in DNA: TGTGCCAGCAGCTTAGCGTGGGACAGGGCCACCGGGGAGCTGTTTTTT. Translating gives CASSLAWDRATGELFF.